This entry features one T cell receptor beta chain sequence. Additional DNA sequences in this sample encode the identical CDR3. This sample is drawn from a study of blood T cell repertoires in COVID-19. Study background: Whether acute or convalescent, the COVID-19 samples came from the United States, Italy and Spain. PBMCs, B-cell-depleted T cells, or T cells were the source of the cDNA or gDNA that made up the material.

Original data processing: Using reference gene primer amplification, nucleated cell counts were estimated. Repertoires were generated with immunoSEQ multiplex PCR, while TCRdb's copy carries only in-frame clones and drops some. Clonal size and the V and J genes are those of that table, whereas D and trimming came from the DNA. The table has 190,000 or so clones, roughly nine tenths seen once. Between the trimmed V and J ends, which lost 0 bases and 4 bases, there was a span of 5 bases. The CDR3 runs 13 residues. From germline, CDR1 is SGHDT and CDR2 YYEEEE. V is TRBV5-6 and J is TRBJ1-5, with no clear D. What was sequenced was peripheral blood. The origin of this receptor is a woman aged 70-85 years with acute or convalescent COVID-19. CDR3 region: CASSLGPNQPQHF. DNA for the CDR3: TGTGCCAGCAGCTTGGGTCCAAATCAGCCCCAGCATTTT.